This T cell receptor beta chain stems from a study of blood T cell repertoires in COVID-19. On the study more broadly: PBMCs, B-cell-depleted T cells, or T cells were the source of the cDNA or gDNA that made up the material.

The CDR3 covers 11 residues. V was cut by 2 bases and J by 11 bases, with 9 bases left in between. The germline CDR1 and CDR2 sequences are MGHDK and SYGVNS. Methods used by the authors: Amplification from reference gene primers served as the basis for estimated nucleated cell counts. Data came from immunoSEQ multiplex PCR; TCRdb stores just in-frame clones and leaves some out. The V and J calls and clone size were taken over from that table, and D and trimming were inferred from the DNA. The sample lists roughly 500,000 clones; 80% to 90% were seen once. The rearrangement uses TRBV25-1 and TRBJ1-1; D is uncertain. The sample was peripheral blood. The receptor was derived from a human donor in a cohort sampled during active COVID-19. The DNA for the CDR3 is TGTGCCAGCAGTGAACTACGATGGGCTTTCTTT. This encodes CASSELRWAFF.